This TCR beta chain was retrieved from a study of blood T cell repertoires in COVID-19. Study summary: Specimens from acute and convalescent COVID-19 originated in the United States, Italy and Spain. Nucleic acid was either cDNA or gDNA, and it came from T cells, B-cell-depleted T cells, or PBMCs.

This CDR3 has 14 residues. Trimming shortened V by 4 bases and J by 7 bases, and 14 bases separated the two germline ends. Germline V lookup: CDR1 SNHLY, CDR2 FYNNEI. Study processing details: Amplification with reference gene primers provided the estimates of nucleated cell counts. Profiled with immunoSEQ multiplex PCR; TCRdb holds only in-frame clones, not every one. V and J calls and clone size are copied from that table; D and trimming were computed from the DNA. Of a few hundred thousand clones in the sample, around 90% were seen once. This chain uses TRBV2 with TRBJ1-5; a possible D gene is TRBD1 (6 bases). Material for sequencing was peripheral blood. This TCR was recovered from a woman between 70 and 85 years old with active or convalescent COVID-19. The CDR3 DNA reads as TGTGCCAGCAGTGCCCAACAGGGATGGCAGCCCCAGCATTTT. Its translation is CASSAQQGWQPQHF.